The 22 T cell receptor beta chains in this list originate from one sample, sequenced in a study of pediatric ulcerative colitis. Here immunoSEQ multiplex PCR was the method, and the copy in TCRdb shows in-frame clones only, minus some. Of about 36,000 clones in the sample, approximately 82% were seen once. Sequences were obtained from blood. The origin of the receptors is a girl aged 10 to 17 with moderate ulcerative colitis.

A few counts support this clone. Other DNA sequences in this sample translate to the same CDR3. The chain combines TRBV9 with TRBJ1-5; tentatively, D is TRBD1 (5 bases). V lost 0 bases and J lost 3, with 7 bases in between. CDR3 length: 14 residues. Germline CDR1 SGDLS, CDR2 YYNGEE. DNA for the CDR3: TGTGCCAGCAGCGTAGATGGGGCCAATCAGCCCCAGCATTTT. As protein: CASSVDGANQPQHF.

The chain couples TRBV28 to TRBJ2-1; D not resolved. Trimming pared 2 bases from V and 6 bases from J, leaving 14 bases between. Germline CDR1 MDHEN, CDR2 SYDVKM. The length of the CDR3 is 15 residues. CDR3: CASSLSRLTGNEQFF. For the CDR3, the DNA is TGTGCCAGCAGTTTAAGTAGGCTAACGGGCAATGAGCAGTTCTTC. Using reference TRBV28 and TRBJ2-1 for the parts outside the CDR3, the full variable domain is DVKVTQSSRYLVKRTGEKVFLECVQDMDHENMFWYRQDPGLGLRLIYFSYDVKMKEKGDIPEGYSVSREKKERFSLILESASTNQTSMYLCASSLSRLTGNEQFFGPGTRLTVL.

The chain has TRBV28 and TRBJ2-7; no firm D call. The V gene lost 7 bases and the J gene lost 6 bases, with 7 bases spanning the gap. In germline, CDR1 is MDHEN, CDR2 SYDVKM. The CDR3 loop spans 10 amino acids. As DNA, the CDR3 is TGTGCCAGCAACAGAGGCGAGCAGTACTTC. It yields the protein CASNRGEQYF.

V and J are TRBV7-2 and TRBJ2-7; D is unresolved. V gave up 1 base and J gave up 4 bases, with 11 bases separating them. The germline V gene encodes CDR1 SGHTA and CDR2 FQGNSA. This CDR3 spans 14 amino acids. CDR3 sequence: CASSLVPQNYEQYF. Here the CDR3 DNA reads TGTGCCAGCAGCTTAGTTCCGCAGAATTACGAGCAGTACTTC.

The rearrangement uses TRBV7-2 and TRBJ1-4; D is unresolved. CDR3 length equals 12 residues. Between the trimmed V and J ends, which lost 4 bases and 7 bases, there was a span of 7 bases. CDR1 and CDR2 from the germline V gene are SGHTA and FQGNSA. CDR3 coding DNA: TGTGCCAGCAGCTCAAACACTGAAAAACTGTTTTTT. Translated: CASSSNTEKLFF.

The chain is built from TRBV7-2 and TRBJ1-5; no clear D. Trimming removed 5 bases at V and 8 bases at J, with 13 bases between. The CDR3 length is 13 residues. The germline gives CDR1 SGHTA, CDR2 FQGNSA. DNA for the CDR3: TGTGCCAGCAGCGTAAGTGAAGGAAAGCCCCAGCATTTT. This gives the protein CASSVSEGKPQHF.

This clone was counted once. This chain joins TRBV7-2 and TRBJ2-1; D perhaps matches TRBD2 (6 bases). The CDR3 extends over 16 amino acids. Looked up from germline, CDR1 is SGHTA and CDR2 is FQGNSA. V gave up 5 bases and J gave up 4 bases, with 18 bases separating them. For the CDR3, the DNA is TGTGCCAGCAGCAATTGGGGGGAGCTCTCTTACAATGAGCAGTTCTTC. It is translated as CASSNWGELSYNEQFF.

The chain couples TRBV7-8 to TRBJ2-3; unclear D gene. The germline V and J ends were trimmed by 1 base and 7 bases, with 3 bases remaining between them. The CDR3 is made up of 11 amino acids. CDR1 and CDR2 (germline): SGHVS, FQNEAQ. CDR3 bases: TGTGCCAGCAGCTTAGGGAATACGCAGTATTTT. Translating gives CASSLGNTQYF.

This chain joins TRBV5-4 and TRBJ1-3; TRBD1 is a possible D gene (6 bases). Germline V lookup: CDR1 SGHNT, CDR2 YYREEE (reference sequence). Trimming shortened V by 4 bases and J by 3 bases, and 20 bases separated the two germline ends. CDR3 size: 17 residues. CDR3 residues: CASSRSSWGADGNTIYF. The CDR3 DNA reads TGTGCCAGCAGCCGGTCGTCGTGGGGGGCAGATGGAAACACCATATATTTT.

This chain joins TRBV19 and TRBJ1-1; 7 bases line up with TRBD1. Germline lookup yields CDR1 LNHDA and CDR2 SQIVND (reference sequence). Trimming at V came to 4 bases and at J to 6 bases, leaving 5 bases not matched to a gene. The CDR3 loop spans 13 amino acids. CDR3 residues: CASSTYRGSEAFF. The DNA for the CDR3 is TGTGCCAGTAGTACCTACAGGGGCTCTGAAGCTTTCTTT.

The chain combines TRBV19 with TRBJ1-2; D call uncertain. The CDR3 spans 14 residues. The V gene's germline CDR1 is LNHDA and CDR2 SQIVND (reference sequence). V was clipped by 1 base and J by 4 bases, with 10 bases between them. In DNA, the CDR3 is TGTGCCAGTAGTATAGTTACAGAGGGCTATGGCTACACCTTC. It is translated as CASSIVTEGYGYTF.

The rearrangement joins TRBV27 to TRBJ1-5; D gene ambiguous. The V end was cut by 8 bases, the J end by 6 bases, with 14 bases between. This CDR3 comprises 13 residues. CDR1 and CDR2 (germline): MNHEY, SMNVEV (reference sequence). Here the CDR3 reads CASSLAAFQPQHF. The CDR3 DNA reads TGTGCCAGCTCCCTAGCCGCTTTTCAGCCCCAGCATTTT.

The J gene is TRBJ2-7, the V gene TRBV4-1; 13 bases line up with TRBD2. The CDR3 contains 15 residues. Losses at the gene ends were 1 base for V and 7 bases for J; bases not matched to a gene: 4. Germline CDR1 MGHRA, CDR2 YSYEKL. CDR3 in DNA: TGCGCCAGCAGCCAAGGGACGGGACTAGCGGGAGAGCAGTACTTC. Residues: CASSQGTGLAGEQYF.

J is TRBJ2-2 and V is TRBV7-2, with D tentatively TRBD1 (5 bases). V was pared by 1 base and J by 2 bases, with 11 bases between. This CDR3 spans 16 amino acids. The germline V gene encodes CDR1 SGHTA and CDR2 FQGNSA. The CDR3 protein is CASSLEGVGNTGELFF. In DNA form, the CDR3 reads TGTGCCAGCAGCTTAGAAGGGGTAGGAAACACCGGGGAGCTGTTTTTT. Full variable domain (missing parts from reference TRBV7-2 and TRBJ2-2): GAGVSQSPSNKVTEKGKDVELRCDPISGHTALYWYRQSLGQGLEFLIYFQGNSAPDKSGLPSDRFSAERTGGSVSTLTIQRTQQEDSAVYLCASSLEGVGNTGELFFGEGSRLTVL.

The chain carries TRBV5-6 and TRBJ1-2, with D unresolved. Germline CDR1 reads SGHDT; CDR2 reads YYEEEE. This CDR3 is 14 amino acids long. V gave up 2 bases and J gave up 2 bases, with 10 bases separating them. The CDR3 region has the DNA TGTGCCAGCAGCTTAAGATCCGGGAACTATGGCTACACCTTC. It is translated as CASSLRSGNYGYTF.

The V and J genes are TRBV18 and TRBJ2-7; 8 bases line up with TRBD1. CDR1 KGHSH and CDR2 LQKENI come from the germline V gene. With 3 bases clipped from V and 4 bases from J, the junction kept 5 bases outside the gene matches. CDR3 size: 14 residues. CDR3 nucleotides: TGTGCCAGCTCACCGGGACAGGAATATTACGAGCAGTACTTC. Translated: CASSPGQEYYEQYF.

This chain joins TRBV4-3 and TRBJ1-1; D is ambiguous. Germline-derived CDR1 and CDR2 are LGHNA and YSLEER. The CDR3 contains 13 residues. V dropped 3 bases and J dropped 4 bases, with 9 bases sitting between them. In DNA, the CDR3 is TGCGCCAGCAGCCAGGATGAGGGCACTGAAGCTTTCTTT. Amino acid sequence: CASSQDEGTEAFF.

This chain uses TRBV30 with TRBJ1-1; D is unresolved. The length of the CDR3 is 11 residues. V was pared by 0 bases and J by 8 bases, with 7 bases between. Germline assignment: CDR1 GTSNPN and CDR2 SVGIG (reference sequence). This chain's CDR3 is CAWSVQPEAFF. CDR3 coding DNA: TGTGCCTGGAGTGTACAGCCAGAAGCTTTCTTT.

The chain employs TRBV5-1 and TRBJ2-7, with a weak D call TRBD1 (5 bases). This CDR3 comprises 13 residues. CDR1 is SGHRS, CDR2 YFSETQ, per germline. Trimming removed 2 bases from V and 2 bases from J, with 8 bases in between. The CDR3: CASSLDRPYEQYF. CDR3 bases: TGCGCCAGCAGCTTAGACAGACCCTACGAGCAGTACTTC.

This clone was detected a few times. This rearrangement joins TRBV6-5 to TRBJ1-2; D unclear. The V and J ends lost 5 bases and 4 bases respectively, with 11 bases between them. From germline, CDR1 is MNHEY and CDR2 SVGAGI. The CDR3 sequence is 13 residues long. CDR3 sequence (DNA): TGTGCCAGCAGTCCCCTGAGAAGCTATGGCTACACCTTC. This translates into CASSPLRSYGYTF.

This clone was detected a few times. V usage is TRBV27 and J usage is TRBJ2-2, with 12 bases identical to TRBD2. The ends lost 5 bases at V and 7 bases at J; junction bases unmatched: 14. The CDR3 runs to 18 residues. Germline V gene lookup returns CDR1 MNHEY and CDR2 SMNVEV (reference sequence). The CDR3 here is CASSIRLAGAPRGGELFF. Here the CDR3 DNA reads TGTGCCAGCAGTATCAGACTAGCGGGGGCCCCTCGGGGCGGGGAGCTGTTTTTT.

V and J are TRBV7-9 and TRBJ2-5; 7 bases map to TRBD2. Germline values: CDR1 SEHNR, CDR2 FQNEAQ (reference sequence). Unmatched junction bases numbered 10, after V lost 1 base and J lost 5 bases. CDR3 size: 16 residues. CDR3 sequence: CASSLEPGRVEETQYF. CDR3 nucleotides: TGTGCCAGCAGCTTAGAGCCGGGGAGGGTTGAGGAGACCCAGTACTTC.